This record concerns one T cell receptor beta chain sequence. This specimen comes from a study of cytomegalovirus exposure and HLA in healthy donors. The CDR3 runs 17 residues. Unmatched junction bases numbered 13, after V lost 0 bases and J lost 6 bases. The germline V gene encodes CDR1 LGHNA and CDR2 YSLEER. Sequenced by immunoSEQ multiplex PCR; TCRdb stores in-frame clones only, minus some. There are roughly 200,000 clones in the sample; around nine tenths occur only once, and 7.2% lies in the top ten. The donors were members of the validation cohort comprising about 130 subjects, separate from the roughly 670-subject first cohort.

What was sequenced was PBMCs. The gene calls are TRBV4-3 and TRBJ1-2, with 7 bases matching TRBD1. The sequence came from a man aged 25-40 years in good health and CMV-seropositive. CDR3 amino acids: CASSQDAQPGRGNGYTF. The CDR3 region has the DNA TGCGCCAGCAGCCAAGATGCCCAACCCGGCAGGGGGAATGGCTACACCTTC.